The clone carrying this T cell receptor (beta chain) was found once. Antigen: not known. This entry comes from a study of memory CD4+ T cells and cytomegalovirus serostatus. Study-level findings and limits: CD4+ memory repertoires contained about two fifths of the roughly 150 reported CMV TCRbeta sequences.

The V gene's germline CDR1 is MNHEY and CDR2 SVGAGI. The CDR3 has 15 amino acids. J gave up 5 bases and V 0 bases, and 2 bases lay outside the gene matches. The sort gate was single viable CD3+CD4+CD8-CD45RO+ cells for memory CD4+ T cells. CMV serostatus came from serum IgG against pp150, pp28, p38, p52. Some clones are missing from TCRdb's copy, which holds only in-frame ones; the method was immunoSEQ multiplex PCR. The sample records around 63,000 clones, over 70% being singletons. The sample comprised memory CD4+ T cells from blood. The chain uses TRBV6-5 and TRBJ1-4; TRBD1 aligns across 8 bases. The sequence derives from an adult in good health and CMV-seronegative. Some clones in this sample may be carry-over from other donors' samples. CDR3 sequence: CASSYSNRGNEKLFF. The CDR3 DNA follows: TGTGCCAGCAGTTACTCGAACAGGGGGAATGAAAAACTGTTTTTT.